These 11 T cell receptor beta chains came from one sample sequenced in a study of cytomegalovirus exposure and HLA in healthy donors. PCR used 60 Vbeta primers and 13 Jbeta primers. Clones were sequenced by immunoSEQ multiplex PCR, and TCRdb holds only the in-frame ones, with some missing. The table records approximately 52,000 clones, over 55% of them present only once. The specimen sequenced was PBMCs. These receptors were taken from a man aged 35 to 55 in good health and CMV-seropositive.

The chain uses TRBV5-6 and TRBJ2-5; D is possibly TRBD1 (6 bases). Per the germline V gene, CDR1 is SGHDT and CDR2 is YYEEEE. The CDR3 consists of 17 residues. V lost 1 base, J lost 1 base, and 17 bases lay in between. CDR3 amino acids: CASSLIPGDTIQETQYF. The CDR3 nucleotides read TGTGCCAGCAGCTTGATACCAGGGGATACTATCCAAGAGACCCAGTACTTC.

This chain joins TRBV5-1 and TRBJ1-4, with 9 bases aligning to TRBD1. The CDR3 runs to 15 residues. Per germline, CDR1 SGHRS and CDR2 YFSETQ. With V trimmed by 2 bases and J by 8 bases, 7 bases remained unmatched. The CDR3 protein is CASSFAGTGSEKLFF. The CDR3 nucleotides read TGCGCCAGCAGCTTCGCCGGGACAGGGAGCGAAAAACTGTTTTTT.

V gene TRBV7-7 combines with J gene TRBJ2-3, with 9 bases lining up with TRBD2. V was clipped by 0 bases and J by 5 bases; unmatched bases: 3. Germline assignment: CDR1 SSHAT and CDR2 FNYEAQ (reference sequence). The CDR3 is 15 residues long. CDR3: CASSLALAGIDTQYF. The CDR3, as DNA: TGTGCCAGCAGCTTAGCCCTAGCGGGGATAGATACGCAGTATTTT.

The chain's CDR3 is CASSLRQGANEKLFF. In DNA, the CDR3 is TGTGCCAGCAGTCTGCGACAGGGGGCGAATGAAAAACTGTTTTTT. This chain uses TRBV2 with TRBJ1-4; 10 bases are a match to TRBD1. CDR3 length: 15 residues. The germline gives CDR1 SNHLY, CDR2 FYNNEI. V lost 5 bases, J lost 5 bases, and 5 bases stayed unmatched. The variable domain in full, completed from reference TRBV2 and TRBJ1-4, reads EPEVTQTPSHQVTQMGQEVILRCVPISNHLYFYWYRQILGQKVEFLVSFYNNEISEKSEIFDDQFSVERPDGSNFTLKIRSTKLEDSAMYFCASSLRQGANEKLFFGSGTQLSVL.

The chain combines TRBV6-1 with TRBJ2-7, with 9 bases aligning to TRBD1. With 10 bases clipped from V and 3 bases from J, the junction kept 7 bases outside the gene matches. Per the germline V gene, CDR1 is MNHNS and CDR2 is SASEGT. This CDR3 is 13 amino acids long. CDR3 nucleotide sequence: TGTGCCAACGGACAGGGGACTTACTACGAGCAGTACTTC. Amino acids: CANGQGTYYEQYF.

The rearrangement joins TRBV6-6 to TRBJ2-5; 8 nucleotides agree with TRBD1. In germline, CDR1 is MNHNY, CDR2 SVGAGI (reference sequence). This CDR3 has 14 amino acids. The J segment lost 6 bases and the V segment lost 6 bases, leaving 9 bases of the junction unmatched. The CDR3 region is CASSSSGQGQTQYF. The CDR3 DNA follows: TGTGCCAGCAGCAGTTCAGGACAGGGCCAGACCCAGTACTTC.

The J gene is TRBJ1-5, the V gene TRBV6-1, with a tentative D call TRBD1 (5 bases). Germline-derived CDR1 and CDR2 are MNHNS and SASEGT. V lost 4 bases and J 5 bases, leaving 9 bases between the germline ends. The CDR3 has 13 amino acids. The CDR3 protein is CASSGGEDQPQHF. The CDR3 DNA sequence: TGTGCCAGCAGTGGAGGGGAGGATCAGCCCCAGCATTTT.

This clone was counted between two and nine times. The junction shows a germline mismatch at one end, possibly a read error. The J gene is TRBJ1-2, the V gene TRBV5-6; 8 bases are a match to TRBD1. This CDR3 has 15 residues. Germline assignment: CDR1 SGHDT and CDR2 YYEEEE. The CDR3 spells CASSSPGDDRGLDNF. The DNA for the CDR3 is TGTGCCAGCAGCTCGCCAGGGGACGACAGGGGATTGGACAACTTC.

The rearrangement joins TRBV14 to TRBJ1-1; no reliable D call. The germline V gene has CDR1 SGHDN and CDR2 FVKESK. V lost 5 bases and J 0 bases, leaving 7 bases between the germline ends. The CDR3 loop spans 13 amino acids. CDR3 sequence reads: CASSNSMNTEAFF. The CDR3 DNA reads as TGTGCCAGCAGCAACAGCATGAACACTGAAGCTTTCTTT.

The chain recombines TRBV30 with TRBJ1-4; TRBD1 matches 9 bases. Losses at the gene ends were 5 bases for V and 7 bases for J; bases not matched to a gene: 14. Germline loops: CDR1 GTSNPN, CDR2 SVGIG (reference sequence). The CDR3 loop spans 16 amino acids. CDR3 sequence reads: CAWGDLGQGRGEKLFF. The CDR3 DNA follows: TGTGCCTGGGGGGACCTGGGACAGGGCCGGGGTGAAAAACTGTTTTTT.

This clone was seen a single time. This CDR3 reads CASSLPDRTNYGYTF. CDR3 in DNA: TGTGCCAGCAGCCTCCCGGACAGGACTAACTATGGCTACACCTTC. The genes are TRBV4-2 and TRBJ1-2, with TRBD1 identical over 7 bases. Germline trimming cut 4 bases from V and 0 bases from J; bases unmatched to any gene: 5. This CDR3 contains 15 residues. CDR1 and CDR2 (germline): LGHNA, YNFKEQ.